This is a list of T cell receptor beta chains from one sample in a study of blood T cell repertoires in COVID-19. Produced via immunoSEQ multiplex PCR; TCRdb's table is partial and in-frame only. The sample has about 310,000 clones, about nine tenths seen once; the top ten hold about 8.9%. Material for sequencing was PBMCs or T cells enriched from blood (not recorded which). The receptor set was obtained from a woman younger than 35 who had recovered from COVID-19. CDR3s include the opening cysteine and the closing phenylalanine or tryptophan. The order of the fields is clone size, D gene, V gene, J gene, CDR3 DNA, CDR3 protein. A D gene is named only where the DNA matches it firmly. A clone size is listed for some rows: how often the clone was seen (once, few, many), or a class if it is expanded.

clone size: once
D gene: .
V gene: TRBV5-1
J gene: TRBJ1-2
CDR3 DNA: TGCGCCAGCAAGGTTGTGGAGGGCTGGTCTGGCTACACCTTC
CDR3 protein: CASKVVEGWSGYTF

clone size: .
D gene: TRBD1
V gene: TRBV9
J gene: TRBJ2-4
CDR3 DNA: TGTGCCAGCAGCGTAGCTGGTGGCCAGGGGGACATTCAGTACTTC
CDR3 protein: CASSVAGGQGDIQYF

clone size: .
D gene: TRBD2
V gene: TRBV5-6
J gene: TRBJ2-2
CDR3 DNA: TGTGCCAGCAGCTTGGCCATGGCTAGCGGGAACACCGGGGAGCTGTTTTTT
CDR3 protein: CASSLAMASGNTGELFF

clone size: .
D gene: TRBD1
V gene: TRBV6-5
J gene: TRBJ2-1
CDR3 DNA: TGTGCCAGCAGTTACTCGCCGGGACAGGCGCAGTTCTTC
CDR3 protein: CASSYSPGQAQFF

clone size: .
D gene: TRBD1
V gene: TRBV5-1
J gene: TRBJ1-2
CDR3 DNA: TGCGCCAGCAGCTTGGACGGGACAGGGGATGGAGGTGGCTATGGCTACACCTTC
CDR3 protein: CASSLDGTGDGGGYGYTF

clone size: once
D gene: .
V gene: TRBV6-2/TRBV6-3
J gene: TRBJ1-1
CDR3 DNA: TGTGCCAGCAGTTACGGACAGCTGAACACTGAAGCTTTCTTT
CDR3 protein: CASSYGQLNTEAFF

clone size: .
D gene: .
V gene: TRBV7-2
J gene: TRBJ1-5
CDR3 DNA: TGTGCCAGCAGCGTAGTGGGTGGGGGGGGCAATCAGCCCCAGCATTTT
CDR3 protein: CASSVVGGGGNQPQHF

clone size: few
D gene: .
V gene: TRBV10-3
J gene: TRBJ1-6
CDR3 DNA: TGTGCCATCAGCGAAACCAGGGATGGATCACCCCTCCACTTT
CDR3 protein: CAISETRDGSPLHF

clone size: .
D gene: TRBD1
V gene: TRBV9
J gene: TRBJ2-2
CDR3 DNA: TGTGCCAGCAGCCTCAGACAGGGAAGCGGGGAGCTGTTTTTT
CDR3 protein: CASSLRQGSGELFF

clone size: .
D gene: TRBD1
V gene: TRBV9
J gene: TRBJ2-7
CDR3 DNA: TGTGCCAGCAGCCCCCGAAGCGAGGTGACAGGGGGCGTCTACGAGCAGTACTTC
CDR3 protein: CASSPRSEVTGGVYEQYF

clone size: .
D gene: .
V gene: TRBV7-8
J gene: TRBJ1-6
CDR3 DNA: TGTGCCAGCAGCTTACTGGGGGCGGTTAATTCACCCCTCCACTTT
CDR3 protein: CASSLLGAVNSPLHF

clone size: .
D gene: .
V gene: TRBV25-1
J gene: TRBJ1-1
CDR3 DNA: TGTGCCAGCAGTGGCCTGAGGGGGAAGCGGCCGGTTGAAGCTTTCTTT
CDR3 protein: CASSGLRGKRPVEAFF

clone size: .
D gene: .
V gene: TRBV25-1
J gene: TRBJ1-2
CDR3 DNA: TGTGCCAGCAGCTCGGGGGGGCCTGGCTACACCTTC
CDR3 protein: CASSSGGPGYTF

clone size: .
D gene: .
V gene: TRBV28
J gene: TRBJ1-2
CDR3 DNA: TGTGCCAGCAGTTTACCGGGGACAACCAATGGCTACACCTTC
CDR3 protein: CASSLPGTTNGYTF

clone size: .
D gene: .
V gene: TRBV2
J gene: TRBJ2-3
CDR3 DNA: TGTGCCAGCAGTGAAATGTTAGGCACAGATACGCAGTATTTT
CDR3 protein: CASSEMLGTDTQYF

clone size: once
D gene: .
V gene: TRBV6-2/TRBV6-3
J gene: TRBJ1-2
CDR3 DNA: TGTGCCAGCAGTTACCCGGGGTACGGCTACACCTTC
CDR3 protein: CASSYPGYGYTF

clone size: .
D gene: TRBD1
V gene: TRBV5-8
J gene: TRBJ2-7
CDR3 DNA: TGTGCCAGCAGCACTATTCGATGGGACAGGGGGGCCGAGCAGTACTTC
CDR3 protein: CASSTIRWDRGAEQYF

clone size: .
D gene: .
V gene: TRBV9
J gene: TRBJ1-1
CDR3 DNA: TGTGCCAGCAGCGCCCCCTTGGGAGGGATGAACACTGAAGCTTTCTTT
CDR3 protein: CASSAPLGGMNTEAFF

clone size: .
D gene: .
V gene: TRBV29-1
J gene: TRBJ1-2
CDR3 DNA: TGCAGCGTTGAATCCCTTTATGGCTACACCTTC
CDR3 protein: CSVESLYGYTF

clone size: few
D gene: TRBD2
V gene: TRBV15
J gene: TRBJ2-3
CDR3 DNA: TGTGCCACCAGCAGAGCGGGAGGGAAAGACGGGGGGGCGGGAGATACGCAGTATTTT
CDR3 protein: CATSRAGGKDGGAGDTQYF

clone size: .
D gene: TRBD2
V gene: TRBV12-3/TRBV12-4
J gene: TRBJ2-5
CDR3 DNA: TGTGCCAGCAGAGGACTAGCGGCGGAGACCCAGTACTTC
CDR3 protein: CASRGLAAETQYF

clone size: .
D gene: TRBD2
V gene: TRBV5-1
J gene: TRBJ2-2
CDR3 DNA: TGCGCCAGCGGAAAGACTAGCGGGGGGGAAAACACCGGGGAGCTGTTTTTT
CDR3 protein: CASGKTSGGENTGELFF

clone size: .
D gene: .
V gene: TRBV3-1/TRBV3-2
J gene: TRBJ2-1
CDR3 DNA: TGTGCCAGCAGCCAAGGGAGGAGAAACTCCTACAATGAGCAGTTCTTC
CDR3 protein: CASSQGRRNSYNEQFF

clone size: .
D gene: .
V gene: TRBV7-3
J gene: TRBJ2-2
CDR3 DNA: TGTGCCAGCAGCTTAATCGGCACTAGCTCCACCGGGGAGCTGTTTTTT
CDR3 protein: CASSLIGTSSTGELFF

clone size: .
D gene: .
V gene: TRBV5-6
J gene: TRBJ2-7
CDR3 DNA: TGTGCCAGCAGCCAGTTCGCCTACGAGCAGTACTTC
CDR3 protein: CASSQFAYEQYF

clone size: few
D gene: TRBD2
V gene: TRBV29-1
J gene: TRBJ2-7
CDR3 DNA: TGCAGCGTTTGGGGGGGTGGAGGCTACGAGCAGTACTTC
CDR3 protein: CSVWGGGGYEQYF

clone size: .
D gene: .
V gene: TRBV9
J gene: TRBJ1-3
CDR3 DNA: TGTGCCAGCAGCGCCCCGGGGGGCCAATTCTCTGGAAACACCATATATTTT
CDR3 protein: CASSAPGGQFSGNTIYF

clone size: .
D gene: TRBD2
V gene: TRBV5-4
J gene: TRBJ2-7
CDR3 DNA: TGTGCCAGCACCGCCCCGTCTCGGAGCGGGGGGGCCGGGTACGAGCAGTACTTC
CDR3 protein: CASTAPSRSGGAGYEQYF

clone size: .
D gene: .
V gene: TRBV2
J gene: TRBJ2-3
CDR3 DNA: TGTGCCAGCACGCGGGACTTCACAGATACGCAGTATTTT
CDR3 protein: CASTRDFTDTQYF

clone size: once
D gene: TRBD1
V gene: TRBV9
J gene: TRBJ2-4
CDR3 DNA: TGTGCCAGCAGCTTCGGGACAGAAGGAGCCAAAAACATTCAGTACTTC
CDR3 protein: CASSFGTEGAKNIQYF

clone size: .
D gene: .
V gene: TRBV15
J gene: TRBJ1-4
CDR3 DNA: TGTGCCACCAGCAGAGATCCACCCGGAGGAACTAATGAAAAACTGTTTTTT
CDR3 protein: CATSRDPPGGTNEKLFF

clone size: .
D gene: .
V gene: TRBV5-6
J gene: TRBJ2-4
CDR3 DNA: TGTGCCAGCAGCTTGAGGAGGCTCGAAAACATTCAGTACTTC
CDR3 protein: CASSLRRLENIQYF

clone size: .
D gene: .
V gene: TRBV24-1
J gene: TRBJ1-2
CDR3 DNA: TGTGCCACCAGTAGACCGGGACAAGGAGGCTACACCTTC
CDR3 protein: CATSRPGQGGYTF

clone size: .
D gene: .
V gene: TRBV27
J gene: TRBJ1-2
CDR3 DNA: TGTGCCAGCAGTTCAGACAAGAACTATGGCTACACCTTC
CDR3 protein: CASSSDKNYGYTF

clone size: .
D gene: .
V gene: TRBV19
J gene: TRBJ1-5
CDR3 DNA: TGTGCCAGTGACGACAGACTTAGCAATCAGCCCCAGCATTTT
CDR3 protein: CASDDRLSNQPQHF

clone size: .
D gene: TRBD2
V gene: TRBV18
J gene: TRBJ2-5
CDR3 DNA: TGTGCCAGCTCCTACGAAAAGAGCGGGACCGAAGAGACCCAGTACTTC
CDR3 protein: CASSYEKSGTEETQYF

clone size: .
D gene: TRBD1
V gene: TRBV27
J gene: TRBJ1-1
CDR3 DNA: TGTGCCAGCAGTACCCGGGGGCAGGGGGTTATGAACACTGAAGCTTTCTTT
CDR3 protein: CASSTRGQGVMNTEAFF

clone size: .
D gene: TRBD2
V gene: TRBV9
J gene: TRBJ2-3
CDR3 DNA: TGTGCCAGCAGTATAGCGGGGGGCACAGATACGCAGTATTTT
CDR3 protein: CASSIAGGTDTQYF

clone size: .
D gene: .
V gene: TRBV2
J gene: TRBJ2-7
CDR3 DNA: TGTGCCAGCAGGGACCCCAGGGGTAACGACGAGCAGTACTTC
CDR3 protein: CASRDPRGNDEQYF

clone size: once
D gene: .
V gene: TRBV18
J gene: TRBJ1-1
CDR3 DNA: TGTGCCAGCTCACCGCTTGCGGAAATGAACACTGAAGCTTTCTTT
CDR3 protein: CASSPLAEMNTEAFF

clone size: once
D gene: .
V gene: TRBV18
J gene: TRBJ1-1
CDR3 DNA: TGTGCCAGCTCACCTACCTCGGGGGGCGCGGACACTGAAGCTTTCTTT
CDR3 protein: CASSPTSGGADTEAFF

clone size: .
D gene: TRBD2
V gene: TRBV3-1/TRBV3-2
J gene: TRBJ2-5
CDR3 DNA: TGTGCCAGCAGCCAAGCGGTAGCGGGGGGTCCAGAGACCCAGTACTTC
CDR3 protein: CASSQAVAGGPETQYF

clone size: .
D gene: .
V gene: TRBV19
J gene: TRBJ2-2
CDR3 DNA: TGTGCCAGTAGTCCACGCTCCCGGACAGAGGCCGGGGAGCTGTTTTTT
CDR3 protein: CASSPRSRTEAGELFF

clone size: .
D gene: TRBD1
V gene: TRBV19
J gene: TRBJ2-1
CDR3 DNA: TGTGCCAGTAGTATGAGGACAGGGCCCCACAATGAGCAGTTCTTC
CDR3 protein: CASSMRTGPHNEQFF

clone size: .
D gene: TRBD2
V gene: TRBV23-1
J gene: TRBJ2-1
CDR3 DNA: TGCGCCAGCAGTCAATATGGGACTACAAACAATGAGCAGTTCTTC
CDR3 protein: CASSQYGTTNNEQFF

clone size: .
D gene: .
V gene: TRBV6-1
J gene: TRBJ1-5
CDR3 DNA: TGTGCCAGCAGTGAATTTGTCGCAAGGGGGAATCAGCCCCAGCATTTT
CDR3 protein: CASSEFVARGNQPQHF